This T cell receptor beta chain was recorded in a study of cytomegalovirus exposure and HLA in healthy donors. As to this clone: The target antigen is unknown.

This PCR relied on a set of 60 Vbeta primers and 13 Jbeta primers. Methods used by the authors: Later, an analysis found some 80 million unique TCR beta chains, and some 10 million of these were shared. Clones were read by immunoSEQ multiplex PCR, and TCRdb kept only the in-frame ones, dropping some. V and J calls and clone size are those listed in that table; D and trimming were worked out from the DNA. Recorded for this sample: roughly 50,000 clones. Study-wide points: HLA-A and HLA-B allele assignments for most subjects were reportedly predicted accurately using TCR beta sequences. Rare sequences made up most TCRs, while some public TCRs were found in many donors.

The germline V gene has CDR1 SGHAT and CDR2 FQNNGV. CDR3 length: 14 amino acids. The V gene end was trimmed by 6 bases and the J gene end by 7 bases; junction bases not matched to a gene: 7. The chain uses TRBV11-2 and TRBJ1-2, with 11 bases identical to TRBD1. This TCR derives from a woman aged 60-75 years in good health and CMV-seropositive. Sequenced: PBMCs. The CDR3 loop reads CASSSGQGDFGYTF. CDR3 nucleotides: TGTGCCAGCAGTTCGGGACAGGGGGATTTTGGCTACACCTTC.